A selection of T cell receptor beta chains follows, all from one sample in a study of blood T cell repertoires in COVID-19. Here immunoSEQ multiplex PCR was the method, and the copy in TCRdb shows in-frame clones only, minus some. The sample gives hundreds of thousands of clones, approximately 83% of which show up once; approximately 2% is in the top ten. Sequencing used peripheral blood. The receptor source for this set is a woman in her thirties who had recovered from COVID-19. Each CDR3 is given with its conserved first and last residue. The order of the fields is clone size, J gene, V gene, D gene, CDR3 DNA, CDR3 protein. The D gene is left open where the match is weak. Clone sizes are given selectively: once, few, many, or a class where the clone is expanded.

>-|TRBJ2-2|TRBV4-1|-
TGCGCCAGCAGCCAATATTACAGGAACACCGGGGAGCTGTTTTTT
CASSQYYRNTGELFF
>-|TRBJ2-1|TRBV4-1|TRBD2
TGCGCCAGCAGCCACCCACCGAAAGGCGGGGGGGCCCGCAATGAGCAGTTCTTC
CASSHPPKGGGARNEQFF
>-|TRBJ2-5|TRBV7-2|TRBD1
TGTGCCAGCAGCTTGGACTCAGGGGGCGGGGAGACCCAGTACTTC
CASSLDSGGGETQYF
>-|TRBJ2-1|TRBV4-1|TRBD1
TGCGCCAGCAGCCAAGTTACAGGGGGCAGCTCCTACAATGAGCAGTTCTTC
CASSQVTGGSSYNEQFF
>-|TRBJ1-5|TRBV28|TRBD1
TGTGCCAGCAGTTCACGAGGGGGGACAGACTTTAATCAGCCCCAGCATTTT
CASSSRGGTDFNQPQHF
>-|TRBJ2-5|TRBV4-1|-
TGCGCCAGCAGCCCGGGGAGTCGGGAGACCCAGTACTTC
CASSPGSRETQYF
>-|TRBJ1-3|TRBV28|-
TGTGCCAGCAGCTCCAGGTTCTCTGGAAACACCATATATTTT
CASSSRFSGNTIYF
>-|TRBJ2-5|TRBV5-1|-
TGCGCCAGCAGCGAAAGTCCCCCTCCAGTACAAGAGACCCAGTACTTC
CASSESPPPVQETQYF
>-|TRBJ2-1|TRBV28|-
TGTGCCAGCAGCCTCGGGACATCCCCCCATGAGCAGTTCTTC
CASSLGTSPHEQFF
>-|TRBJ2-7|TRBV9|TRBD1
TGTGCCAGCAGCGTAGCGGGACAGGGGTCCGAGCAGTACTTC
CASSVAGQGSEQYF
>-|TRBJ1-5|TRBV28|TRBD1
TGTGCCAGCAGTTCCCCGGGACAGGGTATTAGTCAGCCCCAGCATTTT
CASSSPGQGISQPQHF
>-|TRBJ2-3|TRBV7-3|-
TGTGCCAGCAGCCCCCTAGCAGATACGCAGTATTTT
CASSPLADTQYF
>-|TRBJ2-2|TRBV27|TRBD2
TGTGCCAGCAGTTTATGGGGGGGGAACACCGGGGAGCTGTTTTTT
CASSLWGGNTGELFF
>-|TRBJ1-6|TRBV2|TRBD1
TGTGCCAGCGGGACAGAACACTCCTATAATTCACCCCTCCACTTT
CASGTEHSYNSPLHF
>few|TRBJ1-2|TRBV21-1|-
TGTGCCCATTCCCTCAACTTTGAAGGCTACACCTTC
CAHSLNFEGYTF
>-|TRBJ1-2|TRBV5-6|TRBD1
TGTGCCAGCAGCCAGAAGACAGGGGGCTTCTATGGCTACACCTTC
CASSQKTGGFYGYTF
>-|TRBJ2-1|TRBV5-1|-
TGCGCCAGCAGCTTGGAGCGCTCATACAATGAGCAGTTCTTC
CASSLERSYNEQFF
>-|TRBJ2-5|TRBV7-2|-
TGTGCCAGTTCTAGGACTTTTCAAGAGACCCAGTACTTC
CASSRTFQETQYF
>-|TRBJ2-2|TRBV9|-
TGTGCCAGCAGCGTGGGGCAGGGGATCACCGGGGAGCTGTTTTTT
CASSVGQGITGELFF
>-|TRBJ2-7|TRBV28|TRBD1
TGTGCCAGTCTAAGACAGGGTGAGGTCTACGAGCAGTACTTC
CASLRQGEVYEQYF
>-|TRBJ1-1|TRBV7-9|TRBD1
TGTGCCAGCAGCTTGTTCATACAGGGGGCTGAAGCTTTCTTT
CASSLFIQGAEAFF
>-|TRBJ1-2|TRBV6-2/TRBV6-3|TRBD1
TGTGCCAGCAGTTCCGGGACAGTCTATGGCTACACCTTC
CASSSGTVYGYTF
>-|TRBJ2-7|TRBV29-1|TRBD2
TGCAGCGTCCTGCTAGCGGGGGGATTATGGCAGTACTTC
CSVLLAGGLWQYF
>-|TRBJ2-1|TRBV29-1|TRBD1
TGCAGCGTTGTGTTGGTTCAGGGGGCGATTGAGCAGTTCTTC
CSVVLVQGAIEQFF
>-|TRBJ2-7|TRBV11-2|TRBD1
TGTGCCAGCAGCTTAGGGACAGGGCTCCCCTTCTACGAGCAGTACTTC
CASSLGTGLPFYEQYF
>-|TRBJ1-1|TRBV27|TRBD1
TGTGCCAGCAGCAGAGGGACAGGGAACACTGAAGCTTTCTTT
CASSRGTGNTEAFF
>-|TRBJ2-1|TRBV15|TRBD1
TGTGCCACCAGGAGGGACAGATACAATGAGCAGTTCTTC
CATRRDRYNEQFF
>once|TRBJ2-7|TRBV6-5|-
TGTGCCAGCAATGGGATCGGGGCCTACGAGCAGTACTTC
CASNGIGAYEQYF
>-|TRBJ2-5|TRBV7-2|-
TGTGCCAGCAGCTTAGTTGGGCCAGGGGGAGGTCAAGAGACCCAGTACTTC
CASSLVGPGGGQETQYF
>once|TRBJ2-7|TRBV6-5|TRBD1
TGTGCCAGCAGGCTTAACAGGGGCCACTACGAGCAGTACTTC
CASRLNRGHYEQYF
>once|TRBJ1-2|TRBV12-5|-
TGTGCTAGTGGTTTGTCACTCAATGGCTACACCTTC
CASGLSLNGYTF
>-|TRBJ1-3|TRBV12-3/TRBV12-4|-
TGTGCCAGCAGTCCCAGGGGAAACACCATATATTTT
CASSPRGNTIYF
>-|TRBJ1-6|TRBV25-1|TRBD1
TGTGCCAGCAGTGAATGGGACAGGGAGGATTCACCCCTCCACTTT
CASSEWDREDSPLHF
>-|TRBJ2-3|TRBV3-1/TRBV3-2|-
TGTGCCAGCAGCCAAGCAGTTTCTAGCACAGATACGCAGTATTTT
CASSQAVSSTDTQYF
>-|TRBJ2-5|TRBV4-3|TRBD2
TGCGCCAGCAGCCAAGATCGTGGACTAGGAGAGACCCAGTACTTC
CASSQDRGLGETQYF
>-|TRBJ1-6|TRBV25-1|-
TGTGCCAGCAGTGAATCGACGGGGTGGGGACCCCTCCACTTT
CASSESTGWGPLHF
>-|TRBJ1-2|TRBV19|TRBD1
TGTGCCAGTATGGCACAGGGGATCTATGGCTACACCTTC
CASMAQGIYGYTF
>-|TRBJ1-5|TRBV4-1|TRBD1
TGCGCCAGCAGCCTTAACCGGGACAGGGTTAGCAATCAGCCCCAGCATTTT
CASSLNRDRVSNQPQHF
>-|TRBJ1-4|TRBV5-4|TRBD1
TGTGCCAGCAGCTTTTCTCGGACAGGGGGTGATGAAAAACTGTTTTTT
CASSFSRTGGDEKLFF
>-|TRBJ2-1|TRBV7-2|TRBD2
TGTGCCAGCACTAGCGGGTACAATGAGCAGTTCTTC
CASTSGYNEQFF
>-|TRBJ2-6|TRBV4-2|TRBD1
TGTGCCAGCAGCCGCCAGGGGACAGGGGGTGCCGGGGCCAACGTCCTGACTTTC
CASSRQGTGGAGANVLTF
>-|TRBJ1-1|TRBV6-1|-
TGTGCCAGCAGTGAAGGGACACGGAACACTGAAGCTTTCTTT
CASSEGTRNTEAFF
>few|TRBJ2-3|TRBV6-2/TRBV6-3|-
TGTGCCAGCACCCCAGGCGGGGTGGGGGCAGATACGCAGTATTTT
CASTPGGVGADTQYF
>-|TRBJ2-2|TRBV5-8|TRBD2
TGTGCCAGCAGCTCGCCCAGGACTAGCGGGGGGCCGACGAACACCGGGGAGCTGTTTTTT
CASSSPRTSGGPTNTGELFF
>-|TRBJ2-7|TRBV5-1|-
TGCGCCAGCAGCCCGCTGACAGACTACGAGCAGTACTTC
CASSPLTDYEQYF
>once|TRBJ1-3|TRBV21-1|-
TGTGCCAGCAGCAAACCCCAGGTCCTACTCCTCTCTGGAAACACCATATATTTT
CASSKPQVLLLSGNTIYF
>-|TRBJ1-2|TRBV28|-
TGTGCCAGCAGTTTCCGGGGAAACTATGGCTACACCTTC
CASSFRGNYGYTF
>-|TRBJ2-3|TRBV24-1|-
TGTGCCACCAGTGATTTCGGGCTAGGAGGGGACGATACGCAGTATTTT
CATSDFGLGGDDTQYF
>few|TRBJ1-2|TRBV7-8|TRBD1
TGTGCCAGCAGCATTGGACAGGCATATGGCTACACCTTC
CASSIGQAYGYTF
>-|TRBJ2-7|TRBV20-1|TRBD1
TGCAGTGCTAGTCAGGGGGCTCTACGGAACGAGCAGTACTTC
CSASQGALRNEQYF
>-|TRBJ1-1|TRBV2|-
TGTGCCAGCATCTTAGGACAGAATCAAGAAGCTTTCTTT
CASILGQNQEAFF
>-|TRBJ1-6|TRBV27|-
TGTGCCAGCAGTTTTTCTTTAGACAGCGCCTTCTATAATTCACCCCTCCACTTT
CASSFSLDSAFYNSPLHF
>-|TRBJ2-3|TRBV5-8|TRBD1
TGTGCCAGCAGAGATCGACAGGGAGTAACAGATACGCAGTATTTT
CASRDRQGVTDTQYF
>-|TRBJ2-4|TRBV27|-
TGTGCCAGCAGTCTAACACAACACGGACAGAACATTCAGTACTTC
CASSLTQHGQNIQYF
>-|TRBJ1-5|TRBV5-6|-
TGTGCCAGCAGCGACGGGAGTTCAGGGACTCAGCCCCAGCATTTT
CASSDGSSGTQPQHF